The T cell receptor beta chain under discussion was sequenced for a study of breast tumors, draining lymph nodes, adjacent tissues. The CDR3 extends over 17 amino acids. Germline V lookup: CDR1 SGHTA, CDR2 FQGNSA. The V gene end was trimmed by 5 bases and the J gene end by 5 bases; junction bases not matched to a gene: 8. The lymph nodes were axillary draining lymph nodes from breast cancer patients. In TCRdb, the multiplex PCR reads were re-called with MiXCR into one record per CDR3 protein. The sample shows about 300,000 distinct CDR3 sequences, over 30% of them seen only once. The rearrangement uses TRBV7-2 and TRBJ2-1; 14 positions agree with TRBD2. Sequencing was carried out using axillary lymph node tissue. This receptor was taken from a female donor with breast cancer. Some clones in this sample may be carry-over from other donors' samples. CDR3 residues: CASSRRLAGGTDNEQFF. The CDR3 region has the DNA TGTGCCAGCAGCCGACGACTAGCGGGAGGGACAGACAATGAGCAGTTCTTC.